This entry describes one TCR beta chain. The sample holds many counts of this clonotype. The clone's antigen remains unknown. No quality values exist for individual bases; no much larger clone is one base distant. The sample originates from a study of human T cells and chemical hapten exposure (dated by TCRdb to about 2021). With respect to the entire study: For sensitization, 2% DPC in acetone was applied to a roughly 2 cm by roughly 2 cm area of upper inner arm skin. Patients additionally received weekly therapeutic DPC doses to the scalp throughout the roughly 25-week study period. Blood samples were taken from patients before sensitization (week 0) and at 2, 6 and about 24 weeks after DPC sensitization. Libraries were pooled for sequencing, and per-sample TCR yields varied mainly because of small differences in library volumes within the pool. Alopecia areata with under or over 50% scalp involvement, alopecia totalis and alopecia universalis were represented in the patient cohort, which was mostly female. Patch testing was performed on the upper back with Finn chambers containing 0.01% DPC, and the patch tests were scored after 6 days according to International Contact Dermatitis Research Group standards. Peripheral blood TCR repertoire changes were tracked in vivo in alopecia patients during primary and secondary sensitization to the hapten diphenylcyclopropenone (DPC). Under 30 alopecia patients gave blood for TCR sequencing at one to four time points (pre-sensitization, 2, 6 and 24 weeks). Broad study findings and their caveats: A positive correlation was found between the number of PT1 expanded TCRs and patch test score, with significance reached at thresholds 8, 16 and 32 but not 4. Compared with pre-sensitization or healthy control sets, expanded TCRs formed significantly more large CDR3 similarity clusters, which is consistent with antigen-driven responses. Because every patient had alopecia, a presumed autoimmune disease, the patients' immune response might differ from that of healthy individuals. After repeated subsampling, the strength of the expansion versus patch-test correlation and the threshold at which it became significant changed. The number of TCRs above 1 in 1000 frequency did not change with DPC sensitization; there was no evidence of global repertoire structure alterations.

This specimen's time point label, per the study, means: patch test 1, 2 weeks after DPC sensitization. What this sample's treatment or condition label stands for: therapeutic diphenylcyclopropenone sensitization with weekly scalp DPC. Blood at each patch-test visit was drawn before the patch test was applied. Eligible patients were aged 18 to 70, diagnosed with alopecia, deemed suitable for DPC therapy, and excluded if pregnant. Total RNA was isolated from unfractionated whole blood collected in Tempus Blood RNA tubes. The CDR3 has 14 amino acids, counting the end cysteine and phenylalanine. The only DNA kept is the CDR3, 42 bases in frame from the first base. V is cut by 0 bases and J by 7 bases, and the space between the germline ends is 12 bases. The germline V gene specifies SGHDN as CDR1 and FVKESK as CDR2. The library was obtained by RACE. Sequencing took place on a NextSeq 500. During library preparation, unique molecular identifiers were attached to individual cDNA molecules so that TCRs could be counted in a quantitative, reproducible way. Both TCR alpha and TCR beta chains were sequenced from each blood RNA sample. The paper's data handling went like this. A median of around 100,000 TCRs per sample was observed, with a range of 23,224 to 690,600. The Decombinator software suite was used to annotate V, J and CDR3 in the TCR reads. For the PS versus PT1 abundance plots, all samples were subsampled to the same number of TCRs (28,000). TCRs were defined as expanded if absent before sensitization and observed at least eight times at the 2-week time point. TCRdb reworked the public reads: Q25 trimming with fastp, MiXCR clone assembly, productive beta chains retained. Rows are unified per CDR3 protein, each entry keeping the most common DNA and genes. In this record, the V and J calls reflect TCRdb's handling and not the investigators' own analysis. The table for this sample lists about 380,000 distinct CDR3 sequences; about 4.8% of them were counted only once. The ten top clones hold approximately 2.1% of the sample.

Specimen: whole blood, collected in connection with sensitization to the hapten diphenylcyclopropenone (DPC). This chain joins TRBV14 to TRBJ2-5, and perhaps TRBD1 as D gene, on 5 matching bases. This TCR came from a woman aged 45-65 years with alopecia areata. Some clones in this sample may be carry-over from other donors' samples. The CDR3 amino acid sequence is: CASSQEVRTTTQYF. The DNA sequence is TGTGCCAGCAGCCAAGAAGTACGGACAACGACCCAGTACTTC.